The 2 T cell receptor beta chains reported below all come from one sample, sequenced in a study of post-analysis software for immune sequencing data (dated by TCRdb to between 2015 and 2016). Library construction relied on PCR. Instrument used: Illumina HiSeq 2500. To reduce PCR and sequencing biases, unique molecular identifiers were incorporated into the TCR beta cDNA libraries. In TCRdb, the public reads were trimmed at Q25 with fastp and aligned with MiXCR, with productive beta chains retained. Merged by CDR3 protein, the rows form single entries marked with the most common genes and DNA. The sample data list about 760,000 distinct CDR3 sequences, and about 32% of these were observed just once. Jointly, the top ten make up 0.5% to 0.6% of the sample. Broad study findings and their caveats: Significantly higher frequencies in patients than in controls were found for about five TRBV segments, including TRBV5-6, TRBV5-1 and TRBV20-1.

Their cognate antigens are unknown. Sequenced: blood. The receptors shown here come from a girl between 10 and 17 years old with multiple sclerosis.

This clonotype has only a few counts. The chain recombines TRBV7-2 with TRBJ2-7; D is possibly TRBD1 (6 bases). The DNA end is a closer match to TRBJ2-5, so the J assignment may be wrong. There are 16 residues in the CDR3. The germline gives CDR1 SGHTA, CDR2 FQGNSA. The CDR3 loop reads CASRKLSGTRGETQYF. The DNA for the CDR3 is TGTGCCAGCAGGAAACTCTCCGGGACACGAGGGGAGACCCAGTACTTC.

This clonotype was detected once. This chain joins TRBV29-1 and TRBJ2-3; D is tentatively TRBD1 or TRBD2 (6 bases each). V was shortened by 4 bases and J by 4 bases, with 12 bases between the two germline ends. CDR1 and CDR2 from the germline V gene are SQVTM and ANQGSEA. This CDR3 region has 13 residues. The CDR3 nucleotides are TGCAGCGTTGGCGAGGGGGGAGCAGATACGCAGTATTTT. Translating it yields CSVGEGGADTQYF.